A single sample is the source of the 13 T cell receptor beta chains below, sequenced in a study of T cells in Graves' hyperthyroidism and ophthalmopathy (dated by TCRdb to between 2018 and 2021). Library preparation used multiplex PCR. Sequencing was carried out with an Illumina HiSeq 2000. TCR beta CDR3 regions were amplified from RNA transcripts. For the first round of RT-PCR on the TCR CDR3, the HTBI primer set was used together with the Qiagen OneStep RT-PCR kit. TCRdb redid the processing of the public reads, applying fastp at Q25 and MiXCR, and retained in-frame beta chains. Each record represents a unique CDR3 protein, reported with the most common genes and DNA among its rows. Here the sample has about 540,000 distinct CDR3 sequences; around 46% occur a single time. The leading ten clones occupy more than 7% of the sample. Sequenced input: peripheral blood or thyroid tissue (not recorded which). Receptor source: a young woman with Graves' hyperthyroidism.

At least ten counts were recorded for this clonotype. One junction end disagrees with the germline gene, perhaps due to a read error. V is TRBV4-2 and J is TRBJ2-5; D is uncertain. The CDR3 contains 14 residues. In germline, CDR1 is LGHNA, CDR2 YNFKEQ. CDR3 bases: TGCGCCAGCAGCCAAGAACCCGGGCAAGAGACCCAGTACTTC. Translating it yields CASSQEPGQETQYF.

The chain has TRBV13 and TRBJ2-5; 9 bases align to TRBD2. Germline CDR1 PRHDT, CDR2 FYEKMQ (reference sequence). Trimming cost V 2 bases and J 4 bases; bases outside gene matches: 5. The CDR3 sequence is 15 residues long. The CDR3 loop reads CASSLLAGKGETQYF. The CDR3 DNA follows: TGTGCCAGCAGCTTACTAGCGGGAAAGGGAGAGACCCAGTACTTC. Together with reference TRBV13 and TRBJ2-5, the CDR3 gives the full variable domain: AAGVIQSPRHLIKEKRETATLKCYPIPRHDTVYWYQQGPGQDPQFLISFYEKMQSDKGSIPDRFSAQQFSDYHSELNMSSLELGDSALYFCASSLLAGKGETQYFGPGTRLLVL.

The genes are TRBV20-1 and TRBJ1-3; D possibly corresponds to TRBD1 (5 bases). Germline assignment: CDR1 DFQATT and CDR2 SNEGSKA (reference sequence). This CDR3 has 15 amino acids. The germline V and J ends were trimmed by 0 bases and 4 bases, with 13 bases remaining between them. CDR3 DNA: TGCAGTGCTAGAGATCCGCGGCAGGGAGGAAACACCATATATTTT. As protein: CSARDPRQGGNTIYF.

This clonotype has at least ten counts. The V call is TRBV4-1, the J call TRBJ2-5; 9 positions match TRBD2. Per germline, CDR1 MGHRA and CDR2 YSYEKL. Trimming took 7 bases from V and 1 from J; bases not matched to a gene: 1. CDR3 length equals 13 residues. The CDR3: CASKREVQETQYF. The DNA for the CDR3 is TGCGCCAGCAAGCGGGAGGTCCAAGAGACCCAGTACTTC.

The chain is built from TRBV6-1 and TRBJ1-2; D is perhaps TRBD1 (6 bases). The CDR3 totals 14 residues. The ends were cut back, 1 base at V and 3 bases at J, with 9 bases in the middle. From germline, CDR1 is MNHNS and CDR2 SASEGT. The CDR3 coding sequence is TGTGCCAGCAGTGAAGATGCAGGGGACTATGGCTACACCTTC. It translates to CASSEDAGDYGYTF.

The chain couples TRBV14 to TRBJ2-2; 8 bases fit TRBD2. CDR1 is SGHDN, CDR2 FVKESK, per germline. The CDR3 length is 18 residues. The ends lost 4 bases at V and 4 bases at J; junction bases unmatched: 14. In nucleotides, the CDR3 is TGTGCCAGCAGCCTCAGACTAGGGACGGGAGGGTCCACCGGGGAGCTGTTTTTT. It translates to CASSLRLGTGGSTGELFF.

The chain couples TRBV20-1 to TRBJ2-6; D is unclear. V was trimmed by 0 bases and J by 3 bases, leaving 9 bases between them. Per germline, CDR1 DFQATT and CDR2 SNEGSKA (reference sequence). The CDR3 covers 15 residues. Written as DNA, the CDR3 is TGCAGTGCTAGAGATCCTCTCTTTGGGGCCAACGTCCTGACTTTC. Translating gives CSARDPLFGANVLTF.

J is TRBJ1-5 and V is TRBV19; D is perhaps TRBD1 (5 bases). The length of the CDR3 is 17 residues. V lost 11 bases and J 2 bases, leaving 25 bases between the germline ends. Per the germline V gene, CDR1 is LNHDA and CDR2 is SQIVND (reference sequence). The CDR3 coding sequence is TGTGCCCTTCCTATGGGCAGGGTGGAAGCTGGCAATCAGCCCCAGCATTTT. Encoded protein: CALPMGRVEAGNQPQHF.

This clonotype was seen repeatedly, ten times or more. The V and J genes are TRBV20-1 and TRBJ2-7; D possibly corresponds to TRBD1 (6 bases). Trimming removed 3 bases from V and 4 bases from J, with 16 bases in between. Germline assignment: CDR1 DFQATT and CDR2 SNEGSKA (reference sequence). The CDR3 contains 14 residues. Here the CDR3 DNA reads TGCAGTGCTAGGGACAGTCGGTACCCGTACGAGCAGTACTTC. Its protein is CSARDSRYPYEQYF.

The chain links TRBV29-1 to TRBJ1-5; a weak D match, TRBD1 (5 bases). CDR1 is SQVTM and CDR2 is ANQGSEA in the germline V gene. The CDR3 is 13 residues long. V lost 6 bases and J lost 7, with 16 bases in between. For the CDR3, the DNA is TGCAGCGTGGCTGGGACGGCGGGGCAGCCCCAGCATTTT. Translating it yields CSVAGTAGQPQHF.

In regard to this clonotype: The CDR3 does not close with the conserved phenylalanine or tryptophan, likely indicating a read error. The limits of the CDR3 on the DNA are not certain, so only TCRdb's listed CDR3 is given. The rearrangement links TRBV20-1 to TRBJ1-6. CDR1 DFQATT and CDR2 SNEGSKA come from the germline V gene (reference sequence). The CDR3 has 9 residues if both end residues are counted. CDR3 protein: CSARDLSAG.

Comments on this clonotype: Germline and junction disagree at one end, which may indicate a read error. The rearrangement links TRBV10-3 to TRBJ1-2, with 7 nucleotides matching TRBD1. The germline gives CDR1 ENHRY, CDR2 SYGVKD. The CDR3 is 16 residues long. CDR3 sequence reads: CAISDPDRATNYGYTF. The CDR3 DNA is TGTGCCATCAGTGACCCTGACAGGGCTACTAACTACGGCTACACCTTC.

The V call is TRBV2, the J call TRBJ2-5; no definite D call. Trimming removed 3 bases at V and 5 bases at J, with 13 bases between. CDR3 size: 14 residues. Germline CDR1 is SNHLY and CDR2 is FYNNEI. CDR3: CASSEVAVRETQYF. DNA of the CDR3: TGTGCCAGCAGTGAGGTAGCCGTCCGGGAGACCCAGTACTTC. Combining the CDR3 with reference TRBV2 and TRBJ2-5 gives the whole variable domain EPEVTQTPSHQVTQMGQEVILRCVPISNHLYFYWYRQILGQKVEFLVSFYNNEISEKSEIFDDQFSVERPDGSNFTLKIRSTKLEDSAMYFCASSEVAVRETQYFGPGTRLLVL.